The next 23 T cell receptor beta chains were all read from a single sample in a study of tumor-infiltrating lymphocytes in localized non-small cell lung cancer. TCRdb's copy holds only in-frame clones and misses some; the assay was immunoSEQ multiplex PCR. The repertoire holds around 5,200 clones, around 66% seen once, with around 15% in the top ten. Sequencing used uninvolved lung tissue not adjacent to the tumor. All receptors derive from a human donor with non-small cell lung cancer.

The CDR3 loop reads CATSQRGTGYEAFF. Written as DNA, the CDR3 is TGTGCCACCAGCCAACGTGGGACAGGGTATGAAGCTTTCTTT. This chain uses TRBV15 with TRBJ1-1; 9 bases fit TRBD1. J gave up 7 bases and V 5 bases, and 8 bases lay outside the gene matches. This CDR3 region has 14 residues. CDR1 and CDR2 from the germline V gene are LNHNV and YYDKDF (reference sequence).

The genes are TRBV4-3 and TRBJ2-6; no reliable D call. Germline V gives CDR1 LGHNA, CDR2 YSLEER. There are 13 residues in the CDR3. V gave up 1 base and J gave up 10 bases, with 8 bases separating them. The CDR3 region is CASSQAAANVLTF. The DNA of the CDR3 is TGCGCCAGCAGCCAAGCGGCGGCTAACGTCCTGACTTTC.

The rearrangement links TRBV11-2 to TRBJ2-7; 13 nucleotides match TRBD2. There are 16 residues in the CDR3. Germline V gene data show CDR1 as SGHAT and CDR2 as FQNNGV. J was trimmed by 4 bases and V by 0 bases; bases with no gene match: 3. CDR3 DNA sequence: TGTGCCAGCAGCTTAGATGGGACTAGCGGGATGTACGAGCAGTACTTC. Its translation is CASSLDGTSGMYEQYF.

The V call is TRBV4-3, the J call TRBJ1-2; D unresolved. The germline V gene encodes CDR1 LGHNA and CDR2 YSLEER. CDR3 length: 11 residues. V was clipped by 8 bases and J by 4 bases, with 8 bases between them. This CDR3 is CASDGSYGYTF. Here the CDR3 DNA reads TGCGCCAGCGACGGATCCTATGGCTACACCTTC.

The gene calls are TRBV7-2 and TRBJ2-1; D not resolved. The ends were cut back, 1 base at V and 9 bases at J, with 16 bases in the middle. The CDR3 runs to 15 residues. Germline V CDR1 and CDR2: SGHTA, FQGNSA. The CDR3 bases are TGTGCCAGCAGCTTAGGGCCGGGTTTAGATCGTGAGCAGTTCTTC. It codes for CASSLGPGLDREQFF. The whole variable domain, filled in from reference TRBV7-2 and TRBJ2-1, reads GAGVSQSPSNKVTEKGKDVELRCDPISGHTALYWYRQSLGQGLEFLIYFQGNSAPDKSGLPSDRFSAERTGGSVSTLTIQRTQQEDSAVYLCASSLGPGLDREQFFGPGTRLTVL.

Here the CDR3 reads CAWSERGGQPQHF. Here the CDR3 DNA reads TGTGCCTGGAGTGAGCGGGGGGGTCAGCCCCAGCATTTT. This sequence joins TRBV30 and TRBJ1-5; maybe TRBD1 (5 bases). V was cut by 1 base and J by 6 bases, with 10 bases left in between. Germline V gives CDR1 GTSNPN, CDR2 SVGIG (reference sequence). This CDR3 has 13 amino acids.

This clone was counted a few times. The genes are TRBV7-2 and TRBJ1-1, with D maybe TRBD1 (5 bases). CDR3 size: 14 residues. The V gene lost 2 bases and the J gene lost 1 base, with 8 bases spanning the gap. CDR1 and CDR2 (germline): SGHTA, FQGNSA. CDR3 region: CASSLSGQNTEAFF. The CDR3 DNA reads TGTGCCAGCAGCTTATCCGGACAGAACACTGAAGCTTTCTTT.

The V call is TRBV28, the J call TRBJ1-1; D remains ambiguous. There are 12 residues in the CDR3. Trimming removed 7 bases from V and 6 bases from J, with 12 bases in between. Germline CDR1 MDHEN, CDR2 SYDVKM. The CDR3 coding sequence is TGTGCCAGCACCCACCGCGGCCCTGAAGCTTTCTTT. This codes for CASTHRGPEAFF.

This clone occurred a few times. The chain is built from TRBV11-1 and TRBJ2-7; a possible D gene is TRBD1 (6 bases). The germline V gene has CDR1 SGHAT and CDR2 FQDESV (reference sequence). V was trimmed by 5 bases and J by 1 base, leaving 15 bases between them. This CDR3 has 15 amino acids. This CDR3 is CASSKGTNPSYEQYF. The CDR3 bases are TGTGCCAGCAGCAAAGGGACAAATCCTTCCTACGAGCAGTACTTC.

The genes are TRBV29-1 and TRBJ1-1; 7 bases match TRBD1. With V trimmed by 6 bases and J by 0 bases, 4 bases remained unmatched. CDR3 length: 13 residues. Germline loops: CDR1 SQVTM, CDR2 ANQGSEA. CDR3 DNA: TGCAGCGTCAGACAGGGAATGAACACTGAAGCTTTCTTT. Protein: CSVRQGMNTEAFF.

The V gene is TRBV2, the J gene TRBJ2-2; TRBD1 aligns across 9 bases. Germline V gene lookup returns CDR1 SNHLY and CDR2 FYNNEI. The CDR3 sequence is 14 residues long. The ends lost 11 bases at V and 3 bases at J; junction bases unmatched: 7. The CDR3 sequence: CAGEDRGYTGELFF. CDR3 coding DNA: TGTGCCGGGGAGGACAGGGGCTACACCGGGGAGCTGTTTTTT. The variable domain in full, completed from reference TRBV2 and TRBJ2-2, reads EPEVTQTPSHQVTQMGQEVILRCVPISNHLYFYWYRQILGQKVEFLVSFYNNEISEKSEIFDDQFSVERPDGSNFTLKIRSTKLEDSAMYFCAGEDRGYTGELFFGEGSRLTVL.

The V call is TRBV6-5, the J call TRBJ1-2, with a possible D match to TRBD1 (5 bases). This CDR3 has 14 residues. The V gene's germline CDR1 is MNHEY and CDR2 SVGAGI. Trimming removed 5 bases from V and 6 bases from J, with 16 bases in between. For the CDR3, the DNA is TGTGCCAGCAGTCCTAACGAAGGGGCCCATGGCTACACCTTC. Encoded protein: CASSPNEGAHGYTF.

As DNA, the CDR3 is TGTGCCAGTAGTATATCTAGCGGGAGGGCCGGGGAGCTGTTTTTT. Protein: CASSISSGRAGELFF. The chain joins TRBV19 to TRBJ2-2; TRBD2 aligns across 12 bases. V trimming: 2 bases; J trimming: 6 bases; junction bases outside the gene matches: 1. This CDR3 spans 15 amino acids. Per the germline V gene, CDR1 is LNHDA and CDR2 is SQIVND (reference sequence).

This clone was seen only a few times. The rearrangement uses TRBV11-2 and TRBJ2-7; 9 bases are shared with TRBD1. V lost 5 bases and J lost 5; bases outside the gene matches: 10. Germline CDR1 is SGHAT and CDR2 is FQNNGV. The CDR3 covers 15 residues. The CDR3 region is CASSPPGTGSHEQYF. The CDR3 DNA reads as TGTGCCAGCAGCCCCCCCGGGACAGGGTCCCACGAGCAGTACTTC.

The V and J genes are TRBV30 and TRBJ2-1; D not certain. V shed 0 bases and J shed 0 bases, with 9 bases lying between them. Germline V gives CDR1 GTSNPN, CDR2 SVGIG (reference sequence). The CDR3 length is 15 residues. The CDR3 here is CAWSVGHTSYNEQFF. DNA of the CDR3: TGTGCCTGGAGTGTAGGTCACACCTCCTACAATGAGCAGTTCTTC.

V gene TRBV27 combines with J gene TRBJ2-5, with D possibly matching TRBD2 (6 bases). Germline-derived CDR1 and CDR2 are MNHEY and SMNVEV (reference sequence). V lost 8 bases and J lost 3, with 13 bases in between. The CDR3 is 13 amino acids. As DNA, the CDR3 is TGTGCCAGCCGTATCGGGGGAGAAGAGACCCAGTACTTC. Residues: CASRIGGEETQYF.

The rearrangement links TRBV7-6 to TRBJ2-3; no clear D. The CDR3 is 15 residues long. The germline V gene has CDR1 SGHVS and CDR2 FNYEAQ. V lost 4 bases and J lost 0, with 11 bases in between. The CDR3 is CASSSLKQSTDTQYF. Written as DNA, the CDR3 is TGTGCCAGCAGCTCGTTAAAGCAGAGCACAGATACGCAGTATTTT.

The CDR3 bases are TGCGCCAGCAGCATAGGATTCTACGAGCAGTACTTC. It codes for CASSIGFYEQYF. The V call is TRBV5-1, the J call TRBJ2-7; D uncertain. CDR1 SGHRS and CDR2 YFSETQ come from the germline V gene. CDR3 length: 12 amino acids. Trimming removed 4 bases at V and 3 bases at J, with 8 bases between.

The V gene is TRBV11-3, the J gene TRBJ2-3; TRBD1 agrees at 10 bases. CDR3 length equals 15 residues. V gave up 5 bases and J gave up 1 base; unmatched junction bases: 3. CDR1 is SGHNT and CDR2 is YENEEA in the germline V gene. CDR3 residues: CASSPGTGGTDTQYF. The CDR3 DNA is TGTGCCAGCAGCCCCGGGACAGGGGGCACAGATACGCAGTATTTT.

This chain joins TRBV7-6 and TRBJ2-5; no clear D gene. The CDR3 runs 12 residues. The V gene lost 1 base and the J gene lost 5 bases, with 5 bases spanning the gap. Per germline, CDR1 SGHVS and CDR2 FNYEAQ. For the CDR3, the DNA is TGTGCCAGCAGCTTAGAGGCGGAGACCCAGTACTTC. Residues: CASSLEAETQYF. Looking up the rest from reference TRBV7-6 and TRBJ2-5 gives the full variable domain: GAGVSQSPRYKVTKRGQDVALRCDPISGHVSLYWYRQALGQGPEFLTYFNYEAQQDKSGLPNDRFSAERPEGSISTLTIQRTEQRDSAMYRCASSLEAETQYFGPGTRLLVL.

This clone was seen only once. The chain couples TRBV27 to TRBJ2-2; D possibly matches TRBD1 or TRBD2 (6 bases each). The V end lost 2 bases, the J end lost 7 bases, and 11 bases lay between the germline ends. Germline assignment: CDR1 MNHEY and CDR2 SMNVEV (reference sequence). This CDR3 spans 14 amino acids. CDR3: CASSLRLGGGELFF. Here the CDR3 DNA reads TGTGCCAGCAGTTTACGACTAGGGGGCGGGGAGCTGTTTTTT.

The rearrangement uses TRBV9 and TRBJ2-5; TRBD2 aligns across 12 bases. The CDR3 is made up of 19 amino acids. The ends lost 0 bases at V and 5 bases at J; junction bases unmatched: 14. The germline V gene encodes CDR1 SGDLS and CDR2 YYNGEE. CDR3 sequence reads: CASSVGASGRAKSGETQYF. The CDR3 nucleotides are TGTGCCAGCAGCGTAGGGGCTAGCGGGAGGGCAAAATCAGGGGAGACCCAGTACTTC.

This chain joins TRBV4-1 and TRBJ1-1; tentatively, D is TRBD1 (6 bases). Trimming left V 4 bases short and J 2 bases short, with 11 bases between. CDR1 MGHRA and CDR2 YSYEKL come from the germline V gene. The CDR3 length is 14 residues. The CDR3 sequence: CASSPQGINTEAFF. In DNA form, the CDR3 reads TGCGCCAGCAGCCCGCAGGGGATTAACACTGAAGCTTTCTTT.